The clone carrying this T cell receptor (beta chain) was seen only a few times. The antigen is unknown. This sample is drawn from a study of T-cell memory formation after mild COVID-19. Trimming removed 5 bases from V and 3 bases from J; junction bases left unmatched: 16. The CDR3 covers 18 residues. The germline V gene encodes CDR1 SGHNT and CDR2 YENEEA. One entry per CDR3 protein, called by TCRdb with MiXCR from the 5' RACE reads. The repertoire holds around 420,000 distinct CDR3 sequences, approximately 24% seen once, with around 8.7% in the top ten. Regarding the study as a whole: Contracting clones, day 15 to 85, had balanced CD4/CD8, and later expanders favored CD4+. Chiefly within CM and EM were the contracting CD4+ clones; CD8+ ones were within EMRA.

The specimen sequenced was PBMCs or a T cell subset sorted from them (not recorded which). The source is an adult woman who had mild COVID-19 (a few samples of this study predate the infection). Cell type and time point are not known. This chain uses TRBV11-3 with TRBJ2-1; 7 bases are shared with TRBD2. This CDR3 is CASSPERWEGRRYNEQFF. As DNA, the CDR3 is TGTGCCAGCAGCCCAGAGAGGTGGGAGGGCCGTCGCTACAATGAGCAGTTCTTC.